This TCR beta chain was found in a study of blood T cell repertoires in COVID-19 (dated by TCRdb to the early 2020s). As for the study more broadly: The collaborator samples originated in the United States, Italy and Spain and spanned the acute and convalescent phases of COVID-19. Samples were obtained from the ongoing ImmuneRACE study (first 160 participants) and from 1,254 subjects provided by 6 global collaborators. Where available, HLA class I and class II types were obtained from metadata supplied by the sample provider rather than from assay-based typing. Subjects who had been exposed to COVID-19, were actively infected with it, or had recovered from it provided the deeply sampled blood TCRbeta repertoires that made up the dataset. The prospective study material was composed of cDNA or gDNA derived from T cells, B-cell-depleted T cells, or PBMCs. A freely available public database, intended as a resource for researchers studying the immune response to SARS-CoV-2, is where the repertoires were released. The sample metadata nearly always contained a de-identified subject ID, COVID-19 status, age in years and sex. Here is what the overall study found, with its caveats: Clinical and demographic metadata were provided uncurated, with the amount varying by source and participant.

Sequences SEHNR (CDR1) and FQNEAQ (CDR2) are obtained from the germline V gene (reference sequence). V is shortened by 2 bases, J by 5 bases, and the region joining them spans 22 bases. Counted from cysteine to phenylalanine, this CDR3 has 17 amino acids. The DNA shown is the 51-base CDR3, in frame from base 1. TCRbeta CDR3 regions were amplified from genomic DNA by means of the immunoSEQ Assay, a bias-controlled multiplex PCR. Concerning the study's data processing: Nucleated cell counts per sample were estimated from amplification of reference gene primers within the assay. To quantify the absolute abundance of each unique TCRbeta CDR3 rearrangement, sequence reads were collapsed and filtered. For each sample, productive Simpson clonality was calculated as the square root of Simpson's diversity index over productive rearrangements. Sourced from immuneACCESS, this table was stored by TCRdb with only in-frame sequences that have V and J called. A share of the clones is absent; for the studies checked, an unresolved V gene accounts for under half, and the remainder has no known explanation. V, J and clone size are taken as reported in that table, and D and trimming were inferred from the DNA itself. The sample data list 100,000 to 150,000 clones, and more than 75% of these were observed just once. The top ten constitute approximately 5% of the sample.

As for this clone: The clone's antigen remains unknown. Per-nucleotide qualities are absent, and no much larger clonotype sits a single base away.

The collaborating institutions used their own protocols to collect whole blood in K2EDTA tubes. For TCRbeta analysis, collaborators shipped samples in one of three forms: frozen whole blood, isolated PBMCs, or DNA extracted from either of those sample types. Sequenced material: peripheral blood. This receptor was taken from a human donor in a cohort sampled during active COVID-19. The rearrangement combines TRBV7-9 with TRBJ2-7, with a tentative D gene TRBD2 over 6 matching bases. CDR3 protein: CASSLQLLMAGRDEQYF. Read as DNA, the sequence is TGTGCCAGCAGCTTACAGCTTTTAATGGCGGGGAGAGACGAGCAGTACTTC.